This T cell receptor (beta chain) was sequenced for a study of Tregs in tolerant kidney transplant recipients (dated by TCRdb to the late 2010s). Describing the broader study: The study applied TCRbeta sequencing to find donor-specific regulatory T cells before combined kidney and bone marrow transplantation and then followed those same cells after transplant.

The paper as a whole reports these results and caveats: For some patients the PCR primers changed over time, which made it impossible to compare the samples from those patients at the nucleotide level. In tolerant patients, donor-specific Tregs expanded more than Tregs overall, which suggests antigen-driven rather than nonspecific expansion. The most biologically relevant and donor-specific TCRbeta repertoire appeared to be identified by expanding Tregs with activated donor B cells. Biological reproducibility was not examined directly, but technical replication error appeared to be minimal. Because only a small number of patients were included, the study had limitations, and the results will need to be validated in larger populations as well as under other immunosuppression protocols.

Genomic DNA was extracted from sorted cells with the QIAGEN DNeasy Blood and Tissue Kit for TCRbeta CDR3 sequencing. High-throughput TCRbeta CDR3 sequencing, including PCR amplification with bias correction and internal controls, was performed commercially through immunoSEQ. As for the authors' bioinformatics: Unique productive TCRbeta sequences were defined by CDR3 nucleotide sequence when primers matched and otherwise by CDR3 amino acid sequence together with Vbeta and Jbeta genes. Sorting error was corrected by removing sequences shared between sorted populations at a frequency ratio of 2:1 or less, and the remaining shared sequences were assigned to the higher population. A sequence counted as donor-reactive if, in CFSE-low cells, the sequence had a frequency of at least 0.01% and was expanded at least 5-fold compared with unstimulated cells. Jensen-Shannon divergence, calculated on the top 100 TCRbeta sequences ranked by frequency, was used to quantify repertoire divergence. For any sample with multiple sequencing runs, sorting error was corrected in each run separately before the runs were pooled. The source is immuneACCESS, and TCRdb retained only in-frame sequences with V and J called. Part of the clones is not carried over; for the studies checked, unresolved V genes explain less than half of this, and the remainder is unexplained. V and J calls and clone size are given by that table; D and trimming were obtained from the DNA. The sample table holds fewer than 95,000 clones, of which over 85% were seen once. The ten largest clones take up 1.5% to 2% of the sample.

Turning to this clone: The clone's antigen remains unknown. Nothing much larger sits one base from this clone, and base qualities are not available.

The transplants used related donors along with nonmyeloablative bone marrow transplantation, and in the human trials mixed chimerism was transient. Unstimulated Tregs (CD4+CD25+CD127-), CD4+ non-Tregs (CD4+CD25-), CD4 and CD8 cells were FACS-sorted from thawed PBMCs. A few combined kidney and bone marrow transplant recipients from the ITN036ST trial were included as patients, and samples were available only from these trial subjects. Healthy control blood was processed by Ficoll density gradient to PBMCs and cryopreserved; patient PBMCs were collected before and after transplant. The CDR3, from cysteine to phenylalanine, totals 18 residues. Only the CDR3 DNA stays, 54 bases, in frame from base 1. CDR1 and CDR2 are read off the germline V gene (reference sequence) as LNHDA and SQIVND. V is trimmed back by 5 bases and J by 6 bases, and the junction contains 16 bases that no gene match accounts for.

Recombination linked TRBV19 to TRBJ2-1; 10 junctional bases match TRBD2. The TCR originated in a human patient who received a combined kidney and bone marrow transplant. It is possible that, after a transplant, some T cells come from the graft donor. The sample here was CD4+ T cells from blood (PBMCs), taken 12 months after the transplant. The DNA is TGTGCCAGTAGTCCAGCGGGAGGGCCAGGAAGGATCCGCAATGAGCAGTTCTTC. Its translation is CASSPAGGPGRIRNEQFF.